This T cell receptor beta chain was captured by sequencing in a study of T cell changes during pregnancy in multiple sclerosis. Generated by immunoSEQ multiplex PCR, the TCRdb table keeps only in-frame clones and is missing some. The sample lists tens of thousands of clones; roughly nine tenths were seen once. The sample here was CD4+ T cells from peripheral blood mononuclear cells, taken in the second trimester of pregnancy. The TCR was taken from a female donor with multiple sclerosis, enrolled in a pregnancy study.

In DNA form, the CDR3 reads TGTGCCAGCTCGCAAGGGGACACAGCTAACTATGGCTACACCTTC. Amino acids: CASSQGDTANYGYTF. This rearrangement joins TRBV6-1 to TRBJ1-2; perhaps TRBD1 as D (6 bases). This CDR3 is 15 amino acids long. The V and J ends lost 8 bases and 0 bases respectively, with 16 bases between them. CDR1 and CDR2 from the germline V gene are MNHNS and SASEGT.